The 32 T cell receptor beta chains below come from one sample, sequenced in a study of blood T cells in healthy people across ages. Through a sample-barcoded 5' primer and a J-beta primer mix, a second PCR was run for 7 to 11 cycles. TCRdb used MiXCR to reprocess the 5' RACE reads, holding one entry per CDR3 protein. The sample includes about 650,000 distinct CDR3 sequences, roughly half of them seen just once. The sample consisted of blood. Receptors were obtained from a woman aged 80 or over in good health.

DNA for the CDR3: TGCAGTGCCCTAGGCTTAGTAAATGAGCAGTTCTTC. It encodes CSALGLVNEQFF. The rearrangement uses TRBV20-1 and TRBJ2-1; D remains ambiguous. V lost 6 bases and J lost 7, with 13 bases in between. This CDR3 has 12 residues. From germline, CDR1 is DFQATT and CDR2 SNEGSKA (reference sequence).

This rearrangement joins TRBV7-2 to TRBJ2-7, with D possibly being TRBD1 (6 bases). Germline V gene lookup returns CDR1 SGHTA and CDR2 FQGNSA. V shed 1 base and J shed 4 bases, with 11 bases lying between them. The CDR3 length is 14 residues. In nucleotides, the CDR3 is TGTGCCAGCAGCTTAGTAGGGGACACGTACGAGCAGTACTTC. The encoded protein is CASSLVGDTYEQYF.

The gene calls are TRBV27 and TRBJ2-5, with unresolved D. The CDR3 length is 15 residues. Trimming removed 3 bases from V and 2 bases from J, with 13 bases in between. CDR1 and CDR2 from the germline V gene are MNHEY and SMNVEV (reference sequence). CDR3: CASSFLGHPQETQYF. The CDR3 DNA sequence: TGTGCCAGCAGTTTCCTCGGGCATCCGCAAGAGACCCAGTACTTC.

This clonotype was recorded many times. The rearrangement links TRBV25-1 to TRBJ2-3; 8 nucleotides agree with TRBD2. Germline loops: CDR1 MGHDK, CDR2 SYGVNS. The J segment lost 0 bases and the V segment lost 6 bases, leaving 2 bases of the junction unmatched. The CDR3 sequence is 14 residues long. The CDR3: CASSASGSTDTQYF. DNA of the CDR3: TGTGCCAGCAGCGCTAGCGGGAGCACAGATACGCAGTATTTT.

The chain couples TRBV20-1 to TRBJ2-1; D might be TRBD2 (5 bases). V was pared by 5 bases and J by 4 bases, with 18 bases between. Germline V lookup: CDR1 DFQATT, CDR2 SNEGSKA (reference sequence). The CDR3 is 15 residues long. The CDR3 protein is CSAGVVTKTYNEQFF. The CDR3 nucleotides read TGCAGTGCTGGGGTAGTGACTAAAACTTACAATGAGCAGTTCTTC.

This rearrangement joins TRBV29-1 to TRBJ2-3; 12 nucleotides align to TRBD1. From germline, CDR1 is SQVTM and CDR2 ANQGSEA. The CDR3 is 16 residues long. The V gene end was trimmed by 1 base and the J gene end by 6 bases; junction bases not matched to a gene: 8. The CDR3 is CSVEGGQGADYDTQYF. CDR3 DNA: TGCAGCGTTGAAGGGGGACAGGGGGCGGATTACGATACGCAGTATTTT.

CDR3 sequence reads: CATKNAGGKVEKLFF. The DNA of the CDR3 is TGTGCCACTAAGAACGCAGGGGGGAAGGTAGAAAAACTGTTTTTT. This chain uses TRBV12-3 or TRBV12-4 with TRBJ1-4, with 7 bases lining up with TRBD1. J lost 8 bases, V lost 10 bases, and 16 bases had no gene match. The CDR3 runs to 15 residues.

This clonotype was picked up a small number of times. CDR3 protein: CSARDVGTSSSYEQYF. The CDR3, as DNA: TGCAGTGCTAGAGATGTGGGGACTTCTAGCTCCTACGAGCAGTACTTC. V gene TRBV20-1 combines with J gene TRBJ2-7, with TRBD2 as a possible D gene (6 bases). Germline-derived CDR1 and CDR2 are DFQATT and SNEGSKA (reference sequence). Trimming cost V 0 bases and J 0 bases, with 15 bases left between them. This CDR3 has 16 amino acids.

This clonotype was counted between two and nine times. This may stem from a read error, because a much larger clone lies one nucleotide away. The chain couples TRBV18 to TRBJ2-1; 11 bases agree with TRBD2. The V and J ends lost 2 bases and 6 bases, in that order; junction bases with no gene match: 3. Germline V gene sequence: CDR1 KGHSH, CDR2 LQKENI. The CDR3 sequence is 15 residues long. The CDR3 sequence is CASSPELAGGNEQFF. DNA of the CDR3: TGTGCCAGCTCACCAGAGCTAGCGGGGGGCAATGAGCAGTTCTTC. The variable domain in full, completed from reference TRBV18 and TRBJ2-1, reads NAGVMQNPRHLVRRRGQEARLRCSPMKGHSHVYWYRQLPEEGLKFMVYLQKENIIDESGMPKERFSAEFPKEGPSILRIQQVVRGDSAAYFCASSPELAGGNEQFFGPGTRLTVL.

The chain carries TRBV11-2 and TRBJ2-5, with D unclear. CDR1 and CDR2 from the germline V gene are SGHAT and FQNNGV. The CDR3 runs 14 residues. V dropped 5 bases and J dropped 5 bases, with 15 bases sitting between them. CDR3 in amino acids: CASSHLTLRETQYF. CDR3 nucleotides: TGTGCCAGCAGCCATCTCACGTTGCGGGAGACCCAGTACTTC.

This chain joins TRBV12-3 or TRBV12-4 and TRBJ1-3; D might be TRBD1 (5 bases). Trimming shortened V by 6 bases and J by 8 bases, and 11 bases separated the two germline ends. The CDR3 has 12 amino acids. The CDR3 spells CASRGTSHTIYF. The CDR3 region has the DNA TGTGCCAGCAGAGGGACTTCCCACACCATATATTTT.

This clonotype occurred many times. This chain uses TRBV3-1 with TRBJ2-7, with TRBD2 matching over 8 bases. Per the germline V gene, CDR1 is LGHDT and CDR2 is YNNKEL (reference sequence). Losses at the gene ends were 4 bases for V and 0 bases for J; bases not matched to a gene: 5. This CDR3 has 15 amino acids. CDR3 bases: TGTGCCAGCAGCCTTGGCGGGAGGCTCTCCTACGAGCAGTACTTC. Amino acid sequence: CASSLGGRLSYEQYF.

The chain uses TRBV12-3 or TRBV12-4 and TRBJ2-4, with D hard to call. V lost 2 bases and J lost 0, with 5 bases in between. The length of the CDR3 is 14 residues. CDR3 in amino acids: CASSLSPAKNIQYF. The CDR3, as DNA: TGTGCCAGCAGTTTATCACCAGCCAAAAACATTCAGTACTTC.

A few counts support this clonotype. The V call is TRBV29-1, the J call TRBJ2-6; either TRBD1 or TRBD2 may supply D (5 bases each). The V gene lost 4 bases and the J gene lost 0 bases, with 16 bases spanning the gap. Germline CDR1 SQVTM, CDR2 ANQGSEA. The CDR3 length is 17 residues. The CDR3 loop reads CSVALGRDHSGANVLTF. CDR3 sequence (DNA): TGCAGCGTTGCTTTAGGCAGGGACCACTCTGGGGCCAACGTCCTGACTTTC.

This clonotype was seen ten or more times. This chain connects TRBV4-1 to TRBJ2-1; 7 positions agree with TRBD1. Losses at the gene ends were 3 bases for V and 4 bases for J; bases not matched to a gene: 3. Germline CDR1 is MGHRA and CDR2 is YSYEKL. The CDR3 sequence is 14 residues long. The CDR3: CASSQMGQYNEQFF. CDR3 DNA sequence: TGCGCCAGCAGCCAGATGGGACAGTACAATGAGCAGTTCTTC.

The chain uses TRBV28 and TRBJ2-5; 7 nucleotides match TRBD2. Germline V gene lookup returns CDR1 MDHEN and CDR2 SYDVKM. The junction had 10 bases not matched to a gene; V was cut back by 5 bases and J by 1 base. The CDR3 runs 16 residues. CDR3 region: CASSGGGLAAQETQYF. The CDR3 DNA sequence: TGTGCCAGCAGTGGAGGAGGGCTAGCGGCCCAAGAGACCCAGTACTTC.

This clonotype was observed at least ten times. With a much larger clone just one base away, this may be a read error. The chain carries TRBV6-5 and TRBJ2-7; unclear D gene. The ends were cut back, 5 bases at V and 3 bases at J, with 14 bases in the middle. The length of the CDR3 is 14 residues. In germline, CDR1 is MNHEY, CDR2 SVGAGI. The CDR3 DNA sequence: TGTGCCAGCAGTGACACCGGACGGTTCTACGAGCAGTACTTC. This gives the protein CASSDTGRFYEQYF.

This clonotype was picked up many times. J is TRBJ2-1 and V is TRBV12-3 or TRBV12-4; 7 bases line up with TRBD2. The CDR3 length is 14 residues. After removal of 3 bases from V and 2 bases from J, the junction contained 1 base not matched to a gene. This chain's CDR3 is CASSFRGAYNEQFF. CDR3 DNA sequence: TGTGCCAGCAGTTTCCGGGGGGCCTACAATGAGCAGTTCTTC.

This clonotype was observed a few times. A read error may account for a junction end that differs from germline. The chain joins TRBV7-3 to TRBJ2-1; 8 bases map to TRBD1. This CDR3 is built from 16 residues. Germline CDR1 and CDR2: SGHTA and FQGTGA. The CDR3 DNA follows: TGTGCCAGCAGCTCCACAGGGGGGTTTTCCTGCAATGAGCAGTTCTTC. Amino acids: CASSSTGGFSCNEQFF.

This sequence joins TRBV4-2 and TRBJ2-3, with 8 bases identical to TRBD2. V lost 4 bases, J lost 6 bases, and 6 bases stayed unmatched. Germline V gene sequence: CDR1 LGHNA, CDR2 YNFKEQ. The CDR3 covers 14 residues. CDR3 bases: TGTGCCAGCAGCCGATCGGGGGGGCAGGATACGCAGTATTTT. It encodes CASSRSGGQDTQYF.

The chain employs TRBV4-2 and TRBJ2-7; 7 nucleotides line up with TRBD1. V shed 4 bases, J shed 5 bases, and the junction held 14 bases outside the gene matches. This CDR3 is built from 16 residues. CDR1 and CDR2 from the germline V gene are LGHNA and YNFKEQ. CDR3 coding DNA: TGTGCCAGCAGCCCCAACAGGGGAAGTGGTCGGGACGAGCAGTACTTC. This codes for CASSPNRGSGRDEQYF.

J is TRBJ2-7 and V is TRBV7-2; 9 bases fit TRBD2. The DNA end is a closer match to TRBJ2-5, so the J assignment may be wrong. The CDR3 spans 15 residues. Germline loops: CDR1 SGHTA, CDR2 FQGNSA. Written as DNA, the CDR3 is TGTGCCAGCAGCCCCATAGCGGGAGTTAAAGAGACCCAGTACTTC. Amino acids: CASSPIAGVKETQYF.

The chain links TRBV2 to TRBJ1-5; D is unclear. V was clipped by 1 base and J by 0 bases, with 4 bases between them. Germline assignment: CDR1 SNHLY and CDR2 FYNNEI. The CDR3 loop spans 14 amino acids. The CDR3 region is CASSEDYSNQPQHF. The DNA of the CDR3 is TGTGCCAGCAGTGAAGATTATAGCAATCAGCCCCAGCATTTT.

V gene TRBV2 combines with J gene TRBJ1-5, with D tentatively TRBD1 (5 bases). Germline V gene lookup returns CDR1 SNHLY and CDR2 FYNNEI. Trimming stripped 6 bases from V and 4 bases from J, with 10 bases between. This CDR3 is 13 amino acids long. The CDR3 DNA reads TGTGCCAGCAGGGGGACGGAGAATCAGCCCCAGCATTTT. This sequence encodes CASRGTENQPQHF.

This clonotype was counted a few times. This chain joins TRBV7-9 and TRBJ2-5, with a tentative D call TRBD2 (5 bases). The end of the DNA fits TRBJ2-7 better, so the J call may be wrong. The CDR3 extends over 15 amino acids. The germline V gene encodes CDR1 SEHNR and CDR2 FQNEAQ (reference sequence). DNA for the CDR3: TGTGCCAGCAGCTTACGGGCGGGCCTAACCTACGAGCAGTACTTC. Translation: CASSLRAGLTYEQYF.

This clonotype came up many times. The chain uses TRBV3-1 and TRBJ2-1; no clear D gene. The germline V gene encodes CDR1 LGHDT and CDR2 YNNKEL (reference sequence). The length of the CDR3 is 13 residues. The ends were cut back, 1 base at V and 9 bases at J, with 10 bases in the middle. The CDR3 sequence is CASSQVRVAEQFF. The CDR3 bases are TGTGCCAGCAGCCAAGTACGAGTTGCTGAGCAGTTCTTC.

J is TRBJ2-1 and V is TRBV9; no definite D call. Trimming stripped 4 bases from V and 4 bases from J, with 15 bases between. Germline assignment: CDR1 SGDLS and CDR2 YYNGEE. The CDR3 consists of 15 residues. The CDR3 DNA reads TGTGCCAGCAGCCCTAACTTCGGGCTTTACAATGAGCAGTTCTTC. Translating it yields CASSPNFGLYNEQFF.

This clonotype was found a few times. The rearrangement uses TRBV7-9 and TRBJ1-6; a possible D gene is TRBD1 (6 bases). The V gene lost 8 bases and the J gene lost 6 bases, with 14 bases spanning the gap. The CDR3 loop spans 14 amino acids. Germline V lookup: CDR1 SEHNR, CDR2 FQNEAQ (reference sequence). This chain's CDR3 is CASAPQGRNSPLHF. The CDR3 DNA is TGTGCCAGCGCCCCGCAGGGGCGTAATTCACCCCTCCACTTT.

This clonotype was counted ten times or more. The chain is built from TRBV11-2 and TRBJ2-1; 10 bases fit TRBD2. Germline V gene data show CDR1 as SGHAT and CDR2 as FQNNGV. The CDR3 covers 21 residues. V lost 1 base, J lost 3 bases, and 18 bases stayed unmatched. CDR3 bases: TGTGCCAGCAGCTTAGGGTCTCGAAGGCTAGCGGGAGTTCGGAGCTACAATGAGCAGTTCTTC. This translates into CASSLGSRRLAGVRSYNEQFF.

The chain employs TRBV20-1 and TRBJ2-3; 8 bases align to TRBD1. Germline loops: CDR1 DFQATT, CDR2 SNEGSKA (reference sequence). V trimming: 0 bases; J trimming: 3 bases; junction bases outside the gene matches: 5. This CDR3 contains 15 residues. This CDR3 reads CSARDGNRGTDTQYF. The CDR3 DNA sequence: TGCAGTGCTAGAGATGGGAACAGGGGGACAGATACGCAGTATTTT.

This clonotype came up many times. A single base separates this from a much larger clone, so it may be a read error. The gene calls are TRBV6-5 and TRBJ2-7; D is uncertain. Germline loops: CDR1 MNHEY, CDR2 SVGAGI. V lost 3 bases to trimming and J lost 3 bases, with 12 bases between them. The length of the CDR3 is 14 residues. CDR3 sequence reads: CASSYAISSYEQYF. Here the CDR3 DNA reads TGTGCCAGCAGTTATGCCATTTCAAGCTACGAGCAGTACTTC.

The chain recombines TRBV4-1 with TRBJ2-1, with 8 bases matching TRBD1. The J call may be wrong; the DNA end is better matched by TRBJ2-7. There are 15 residues in the CDR3. From germline, CDR1 is MGHRA and CDR2 YSYEKL. The CDR3 nucleotides are TGCGCCAGCAGCCTACAGGGGGAAAGGGACAATGAGCAGTACTTC. Translating it yields CASSLQGERDNEQYF.